The sequence of this T cell receptor (beta chain) was determined in a study of vaccination effects on CD4 cells after COVID-19. Overall study context: Samples gathered post-vaccine arrived a median of 72 days past the second dose.

After roughly 10 days in culture, the CD4+ T cells were isolated. Participants were given two doses of BNT162b2 or mRNA-1273 vaccine. The healthy vaccine recipients, who had no prior SARS-CoV-2 infection, showed negative nucleocapsid antibodies. Half-medium replacement with IL-2 medium occurred on days 3 and 7. The protocol was immunoSEQ multiplex PCR, while the TCRdb copy is restricted to in-frame clones and leaves out a portion. Altogether around 47,000 clones are present, over 60% being singletons, with the ten largest covering 9% to 10%. Points on this clone: Its cognate antigen is unknown.

CDR1 and CDR2 (germline): SGHNT, YYREEE (reference sequence). V was clipped by 5 bases and J by 5 bases; unmatched bases: 3. The CDR3 covers 13 residues. The gene calls are TRBV5-4 and TRBJ1-1; TRBD1 matches 10 bases. The sequencing here drew on CD4+ T cells from PBMCs cultured without peptide, taken after COVID-19 vaccination. The source is a human donor who received a COVID-19 vaccine. CDR3 nucleotides: TGTGCCAGCAGGACAGGGGGCGGTACTGAAGCTTTCTTT. Amino acid sequence: CASRTGGGTEAFF.